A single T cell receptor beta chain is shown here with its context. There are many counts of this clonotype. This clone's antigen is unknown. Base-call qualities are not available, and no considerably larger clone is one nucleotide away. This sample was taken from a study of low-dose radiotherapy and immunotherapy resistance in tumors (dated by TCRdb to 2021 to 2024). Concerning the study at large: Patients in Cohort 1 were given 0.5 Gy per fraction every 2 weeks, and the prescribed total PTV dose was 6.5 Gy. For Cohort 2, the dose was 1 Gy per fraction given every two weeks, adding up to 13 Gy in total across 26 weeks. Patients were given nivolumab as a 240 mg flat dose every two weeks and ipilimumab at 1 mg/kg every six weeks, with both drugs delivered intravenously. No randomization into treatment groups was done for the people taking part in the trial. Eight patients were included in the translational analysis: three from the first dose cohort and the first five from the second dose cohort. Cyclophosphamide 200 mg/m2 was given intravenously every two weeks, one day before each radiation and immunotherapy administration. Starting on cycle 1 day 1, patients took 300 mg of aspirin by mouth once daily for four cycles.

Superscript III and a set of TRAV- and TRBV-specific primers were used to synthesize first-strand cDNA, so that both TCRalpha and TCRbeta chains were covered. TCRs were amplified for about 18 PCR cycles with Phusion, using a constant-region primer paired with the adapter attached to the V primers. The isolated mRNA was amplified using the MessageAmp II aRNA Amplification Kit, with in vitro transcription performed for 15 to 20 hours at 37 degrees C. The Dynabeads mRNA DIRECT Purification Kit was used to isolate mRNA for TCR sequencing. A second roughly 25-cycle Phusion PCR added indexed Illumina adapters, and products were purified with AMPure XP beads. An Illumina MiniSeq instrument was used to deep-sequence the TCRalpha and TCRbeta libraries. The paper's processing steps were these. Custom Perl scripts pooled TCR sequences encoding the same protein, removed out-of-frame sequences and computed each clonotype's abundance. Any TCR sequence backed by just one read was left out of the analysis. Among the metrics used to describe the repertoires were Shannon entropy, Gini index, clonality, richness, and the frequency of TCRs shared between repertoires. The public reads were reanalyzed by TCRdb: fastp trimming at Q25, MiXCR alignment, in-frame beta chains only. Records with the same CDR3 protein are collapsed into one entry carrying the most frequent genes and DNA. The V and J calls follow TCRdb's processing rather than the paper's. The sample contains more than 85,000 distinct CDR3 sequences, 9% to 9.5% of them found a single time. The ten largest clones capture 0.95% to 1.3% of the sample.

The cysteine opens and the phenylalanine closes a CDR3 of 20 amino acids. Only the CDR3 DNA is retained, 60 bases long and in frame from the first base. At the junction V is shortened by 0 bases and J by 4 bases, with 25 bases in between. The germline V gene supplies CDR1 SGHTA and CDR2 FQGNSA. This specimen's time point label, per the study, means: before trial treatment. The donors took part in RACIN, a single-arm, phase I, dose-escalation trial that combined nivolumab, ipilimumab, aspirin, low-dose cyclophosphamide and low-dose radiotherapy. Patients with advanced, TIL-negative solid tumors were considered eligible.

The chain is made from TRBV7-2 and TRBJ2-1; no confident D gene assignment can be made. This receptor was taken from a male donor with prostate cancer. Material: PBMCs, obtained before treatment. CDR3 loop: CASSLAIGTTQNRVYNEQFF. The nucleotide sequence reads TGTGCCAGCAGCTTAGCGATCGGTACAACCCAAAATCGGGTATACAATGAGCAGTTCTTC.